A single T cell receptor (beta chain) is shown here with its context. Its antigen is still unknown. The data are from a study of cytomegalovirus exposure and HLA in healthy donors. Overall study findings and caveats: With later analysis, a missense DCLRE1C variant became linked to TCR beta V- and J-gene trimming.

The PCR employed 60 Vbeta primers together with 13 Jbeta primers. Measured with immunoSEQ multiplex PCR; TCRdb has only the in-frame clones, and not every one. This table has under 200,000 clones, 84% appearing once. Germline V gene lookup returns CDR1 WSHSY and CDR2 SAAADI. The length of the CDR3 is 15 residues. V was cut by 2 bases and J by 1 base, with 9 bases left in between. The genes are TRBV10-2 and TRBJ2-1; TRBD1 is a possible D gene (5 bases). The origin of this receptor is a man in his fifties in good health and CMV-seropositive. The sequenced sample was PBMCs. The CDR3 here is CASSEIHRSYNEQFF. CDR3 bases: TGCGCCAGCAGTGAGATACACAGGTCCTACAATGAGCAGTTCTTC.